A single sample is the source of the 25 T cell receptor beta chains below, sequenced in a study of lymphopenia after photon versus proton radiotherapy (dated by TCRdb to about 2019). The library was generated by the immunoSEQ multiplex PCR assay. This is the immuneACCESS table as TCRdb keeps it, with only in-frame sequences that have V and J called. A part of the clones is gone; compared with another copy, unresolved V genes explain less than half, and the rest is unexplained. The sample yields 52,000 or so clones; roughly nine tenths were counted once. More than 15% of the sample rests with the top ten. The sample was peripheral blood, taken from a patient treated with photon-based radiotherapy. The receptors derive from a middle-aged woman with cholangiocarcinoma.

The V and J genes are TRBV28 and TRBJ1-3; D unresolved. CDR1 and CDR2 from the germline V gene are MDHEN and SYDVKM. Deletions cut 3 bases from V and 4 bases from J, with 7 bases between. The CDR3 loop spans 13 amino acids. In DNA form, the CDR3 reads TGTGCCAGCAGTTTTACGGGCGGAAACACCATATATTTT. It is translated as CASSFTGGNTIYF.

The chain combines TRBV29-1 with TRBJ1-1, with 7 bases identical to TRBD1. The CDR3 runs 14 residues. Germline CDR1 reads SQVTM; CDR2 reads ANQGSEA. J lost 5 bases, V lost 3 bases, and 9 bases had no gene match. Here the CDR3 DNA reads TGCAGCGTTGACCCCCGGGACAGTGCTACTGAAGCTTTCTTT. It is translated as CSVDPRDSATEAFF.

This clone was seen a handful of times. This chain connects TRBV7-9 to TRBJ1-6; D might be TRBD1 (5 bases). The V end lost 6 bases, the J end lost 8 bases, and 14 bases lay between the germline ends. The CDR3 consists of 14 residues. Germline loops: CDR1 SEHNR, CDR2 FQNEAQ (reference sequence). In DNA form, the CDR3 reads TGTGCCAGCAGGACGGGACTGGAGGATTCACCCCTCCACTTT. It specifies CASRTGLEDSPLHF.

The chain carries TRBV14 and TRBJ2-3; 14 positions match TRBD2. CDR3 size: 19 residues. Per the germline V gene, CDR1 is SGHDN and CDR2 is FVKESK. Trimming took 0 bases from V and 7 from J; bases not matched to a gene: 12. The CDR3 spells CASSQDRGWGTSGRNTQYF. The CDR3 DNA sequence: TGTGCCAGCAGCCAAGATCGAGGATGGGGGACTAGCGGGAGAAATACGCAGTATTTT. Variable domain in full (rest from reference TRBV14 and TRBJ2-3): EAGVTQFPSHSVIEKGQTVTLRCDPISGHDNLYWYRRVMGKEIKFLLHFVKESKQDESGMPNNRFLAERTGGTYSTLKVQPAELEDSGVYFCASSQDRGWGTSGRNTQYFGPGTRLTVL.

The chain uses TRBV2 and TRBJ2-4, with D possibly called TRBD1 or TRBD2 (5 bases each). The CDR3 has 16 residues. V was pared by 4 bases and J by 6 bases, with 19 bases between. Germline CDR1 reads SNHLY; CDR2 reads FYNNEI. This CDR3 reads CASSVGVRGGSNIQYF. The CDR3 nucleotides read TGTGCCAGCAGTGTAGGGGTTCGCGGAGGCTCAAACATTCAGTACTTC.

This chain connects TRBV27 to TRBJ2-2; D unresolved. The V end was cut by 3 bases, the J end by 7 bases, with 9 bases between. The CDR3 is made up of 13 amino acids. Per the germline V gene, CDR1 is MNHEY and CDR2 is SMNVEV (reference sequence). The CDR3 region is CASSLRYRGELFF. The CDR3 DNA follows: TGTGCCAGCAGTTTGAGGTACCGCGGGGAGCTGTTTTTT.

V usage is TRBV5-4 and J usage is TRBJ2-3, with TRBD1 identical over 8 bases. J was trimmed by 4 bases and V by 5 bases; bases with no gene match: 6. There are 14 residues in the CDR3. Germline V gives CDR1 SGHNT, CDR2 YYREEE (reference sequence). CDR3 DNA sequence: TGTGCCAGCAGTACAGGGGGTACGGCAGATACGCAGTATTTT. This encodes CASSTGGTADTQYF.

The chain links TRBV7-6 to TRBJ2-3, with D maybe TRBD2 (7 bases). Germline V CDR1 and CDR2: SGHVS, FNYEAQ. The CDR3 spans 15 residues. The V end was cut by 3 bases, the J end by 4 bases, with 14 bases between. This CDR3 reads CASSFRGAGADTQYF. DNA for the CDR3: TGTGCCAGCAGCTTCCGGGGGGCAGGGGCAGATACGCAGTATTTT.

The J gene is TRBJ2-6, the V gene TRBV5-1; unclear D gene. The length of the CDR3 is 14 residues. V was clipped by 4 bases and J by 1 base, with 6 bases between them. Germline values: CDR1 SGHRS, CDR2 YFSETQ. In nucleotides, the CDR3 is TGCGCCAGCAGCGAAACTTCTGGGGCCAACGTCCTGACTTTC. Its translation is CASSETSGANVLTF.

This rearrangement joins TRBV9 to TRBJ1-1; TRBD1 aligns across 7 bases. Germline values: CDR1 SGDLS, CDR2 YYNGEE. V shed 0 bases, J shed 1 base, and the junction held 3 bases outside the gene matches. The CDR3 is 15 residues long. The CDR3 loop is CASSVGDSRNTEAFF. DNA of the CDR3: TGTGCCAGCAGCGTAGGGGACAGCCGGAACACTGAAGCTTTCTTT. The full variable domain, completed using reference TRBV9 and TRBJ1-1, is DSGVTQTPKHLITATGQRVTLRCSPRSGDLSVYWYQQSLDQGLQFLIQYYNGEERAKGNILERFSAQQFPDLHSELNLSSLELGDSALYFCASSVGDSRNTEAFFGQGTRLTVV.

The gene calls are TRBV30 and TRBJ2-5, with D uncertain. V lost 0 bases to trimming and J lost 2 bases, with 7 bases between them. This CDR3 has 13 amino acids. Germline V lookup: CDR1 GTSNPN, CDR2 SVGIG (reference sequence). The CDR3 here is CAWSVTYQETQYF. CDR3 bases: TGTGCCTGGAGTGTAACTTATCAAGAGACCCAGTACTTC.

The chain carries TRBV19 and TRBJ1-5; D might be TRBD1 (5 bases). Per germline, CDR1 LNHDA and CDR2 SQIVND (reference sequence). Trimming removed 3 bases at V and 6 bases at J, with 15 bases between. The CDR3 runs 15 residues. In nucleotides, the CDR3 is TGTGCCAGTAGTATTGGGCAGGGAAACGGTCAGCCCCAGCATTTT. It specifies CASSIGQGNGQPQHF.

This sequence joins TRBV5-4 and TRBJ1-2, with 7 bases identical to TRBD1. Trimming removed 0 bases from V and 6 bases from J; junction bases left unmatched: 5. The CDR3 consists of 14 residues. Germline CDR1 SGHNT, CDR2 YYREEE (reference sequence). The CDR3 sequence is CASSLVQGGNGYTF. The CDR3, as DNA: TGTGCCAGCAGCTTGGTGCAGGGGGGGAATGGCTACACCTTC.

The chain recombines TRBV14 with TRBJ1-1; D remains ambiguous. The V gene lost 2 bases and the J gene lost 12 bases, with 16 bases spanning the gap. CDR3 size: 13 residues. CDR1 is SGHDN and CDR2 is FVKESK in the germline V gene. The CDR3 bases are TGTGCCAGCAGCCAACTTATCACTGTCGGGACTTTCTTT. Translated, it gives CASSQLITVGTFF.

This chain connects TRBV6-5 to TRBJ1-2; 7 nucleotides line up with TRBD1. The CDR3 covers 14 residues. Germline V gene lookup returns CDR1 MNHEY and CDR2 SVGAGI. The junction had 9 bases not matched to a gene; V was cut back by 7 bases and J by 4 bases. CDR3 amino acids: CASKEGQSIYGYTF. The CDR3 bases are TGTGCCAGCAAGGAGGGACAGTCGATCTATGGCTACACCTTC.

The chain joins TRBV12-2 to TRBJ1-1. TRBV12-2 is recorded as a pseudogene. The CDR3 runs to 13 residues. The CDR3, as DNA: TGTGCAAGTCGTCCTAGGGAAAACACTGAAGCTTTCTTT. It codes for CASRPRENTEAFF.

The chain links TRBV10-1 to TRBJ2-1, with a weak D call TRBD1 (6 bases). The CDR3 sequence is 14 residues long. The germline V gene encodes CDR1 WNHNN and CDR2 SYGVQD (reference sequence). With 5 bases removed from V and 4 bases from J, the gap between germline ends came to 12 bases. The chain's CDR3 is CASSRDTVYNEQFF. CDR3 DNA: TGCGCCAGCAGTCGGGACACCGTTTACAATGAGCAGTTCTTC.

The rearrangement links TRBV27 to TRBJ2-7, with TRBD2 matching over 13 bases. V was pared by 4 bases and J by 6 bases, with 6 bases of the junction left unmatched. CDR3 size: 15 residues. The germline V gene encodes CDR1 MNHEY and CDR2 SMNVEV (reference sequence). CDR3 residues: CASSSGLAGKGEQYF. In DNA form, the CDR3 reads TGTGCCAGCAGTTCGGGACTAGCGGGAAAGGGCGAGCAGTACTTC.

This chain uses TRBV2 with TRBJ2-1, with TRBD2 identical over 13 bases. J lost 6 bases, V lost 5 bases, and 7 bases had no gene match. The CDR3 has 16 amino acids. The V gene's germline CDR1 is SNHLY and CDR2 FYNNEI. The DNA for the CDR3 is TGTGCCAGCAGTACTACCGGGACTAGCGGGACCAATGAGCAGTTCTTC. Translating gives CASSTTGTSGTNEQFF.

The chain joins TRBV27 to TRBJ2-5; TRBD2 might be the D (5 bases). Trimming took off 7 bases at V and 5 bases at J, with 20 bases between the two ends. The CDR3 totals 15 residues. The germline CDR1 and CDR2 sequences are MNHEY and SMNVEV (reference sequence). CDR3 nucleotide sequence: TGTGCCAGCACCGAAAGAATAGGAGGAATGGAGACCCAGTACTTC. This encodes CASTERIGGMETQYF.

The chain combines TRBV7-3 with TRBJ2-1, with a weak D call TRBD1 (6 bases). Trimming shortened V by 4 bases and J by 8 bases, and 18 bases separated the two germline ends. The CDR3 is 15 residues long. Germline CDR1 reads SGHTA; CDR2 reads FQGTGA. CDR3 nucleotide sequence: TGTGCCAGCAGCTCCTCCGGGACACCGTCGGATGAGCAGTTCTTC. It codes for CASSSSGTPSDEQFF.

The rearrangement uses TRBV29-1 and TRBJ2-7; 8 bases fit TRBD1. CDR3 size: 12 residues. CDR1 is SQVTM, CDR2 ANQGSEA, per germline. After removal of 4 bases from V and 3 bases from J, the junction contained 2 bases not matched to a gene. This CDR3 is CSVGQGLYEQYF. CDR3 in DNA: TGCAGCGTTGGACAGGGGCTCTACGAGCAGTACTTC.

The gene calls are TRBV7-9 and TRBJ2-3; the D call may be TRBD1 or TRBD2 (6 bases each). Germline assignment: CDR1 SEHNR and CDR2 FQNEAQ (reference sequence). This CDR3 contains 15 residues. Deletions cut 8 bases from V and 4 bases from J, with 19 bases between. CDR3 bases: TGTGCCAGCGGTGGGTCCGTAAGGGGGGCAGATACGCAGTATTTT. It specifies CASGGSVRGADTQYF.

The J gene is TRBJ2-3, the V gene TRBV9; maybe TRBD2 (6 bases). Germline CDR1 reads SGDLS; CDR2 reads YYNGEE. Between the trimmed V and J ends, which lost 2 bases and 2 bases, there was a span of 12 bases. The CDR3 covers 15 residues. For the CDR3, the DNA is TGTGCCAGCAGCGTTTCGCGGGGAATCACAGATACGCAGTATTTT. The encoded protein is CASSVSRGITDTQYF. Looking up the rest from reference TRBV9 and TRBJ2-3 gives the full variable domain: DSGVTQTPKHLITATGQRVTLRCSPRSGDLSVYWYQQSLDQGLQFLIQYYNGEERAKGNILERFSAQQFPDLHSELNLSSLELGDSALYFCASSVSRGITDTQYFGPGTRLTVL.

V is TRBV9 and J is TRBJ1-2; 11 bases align to TRBD1. CDR3 length: 12 residues. The V gene end was trimmed by 3 bases and the J gene end by 14 bases; junction bases not matched to a gene: 6. The germline V gene has CDR1 SGDLS and CDR2 YYNGEE. CDR3 DNA: TGTGCCAGCAGCGATGGACAGGGGGCGGGGACCTTC. Translating gives CASSDGQGAGTF.